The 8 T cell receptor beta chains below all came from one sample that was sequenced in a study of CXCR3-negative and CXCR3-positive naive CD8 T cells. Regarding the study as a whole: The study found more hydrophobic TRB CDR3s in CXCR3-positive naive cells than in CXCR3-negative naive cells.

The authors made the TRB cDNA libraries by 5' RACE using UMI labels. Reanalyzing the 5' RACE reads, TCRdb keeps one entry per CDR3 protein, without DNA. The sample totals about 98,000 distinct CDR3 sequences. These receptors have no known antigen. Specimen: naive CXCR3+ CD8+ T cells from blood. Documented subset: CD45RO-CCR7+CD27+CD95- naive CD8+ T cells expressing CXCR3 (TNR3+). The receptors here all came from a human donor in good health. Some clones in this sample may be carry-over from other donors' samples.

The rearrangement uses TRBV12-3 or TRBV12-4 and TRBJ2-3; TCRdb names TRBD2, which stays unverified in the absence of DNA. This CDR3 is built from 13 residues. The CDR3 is CAKTSGGADTQYF.

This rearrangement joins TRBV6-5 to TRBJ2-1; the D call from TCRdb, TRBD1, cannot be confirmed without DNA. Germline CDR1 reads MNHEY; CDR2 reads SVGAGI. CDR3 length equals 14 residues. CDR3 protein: CASRRQGAYNEQFF.

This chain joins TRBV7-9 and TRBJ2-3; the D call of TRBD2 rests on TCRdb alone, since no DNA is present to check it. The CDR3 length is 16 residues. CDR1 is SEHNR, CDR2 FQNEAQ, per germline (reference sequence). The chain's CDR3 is CASSSMTSGGTDTQYF.

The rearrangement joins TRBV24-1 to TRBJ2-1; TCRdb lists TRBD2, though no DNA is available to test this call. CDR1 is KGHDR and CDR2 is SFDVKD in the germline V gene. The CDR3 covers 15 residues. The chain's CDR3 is CATSLAGGEDNEQFF.

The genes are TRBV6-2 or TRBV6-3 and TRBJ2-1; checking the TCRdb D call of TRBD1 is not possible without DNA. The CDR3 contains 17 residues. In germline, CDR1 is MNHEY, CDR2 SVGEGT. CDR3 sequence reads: CASSYPREKKSYNEQFF.

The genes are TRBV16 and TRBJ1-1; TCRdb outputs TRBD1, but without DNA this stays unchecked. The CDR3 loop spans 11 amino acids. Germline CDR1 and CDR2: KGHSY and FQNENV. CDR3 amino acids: CASSEGEKAFF.

The CDR3: CASSPATSGGPYEQYF. This chain links TRBV2 with TRBJ2-7; TCRdb calls TRBD2, which cannot be checked without DNA. This CDR3 is built from 16 residues. Per germline, CDR1 SNHLY and CDR2 FYNNEI.

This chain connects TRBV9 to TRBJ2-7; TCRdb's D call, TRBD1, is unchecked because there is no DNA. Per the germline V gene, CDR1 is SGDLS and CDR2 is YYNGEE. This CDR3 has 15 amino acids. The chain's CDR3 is CASSVWGDTSYEQYF. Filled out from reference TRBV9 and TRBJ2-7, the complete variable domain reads DSGVTQTPKHLITATGQRVTLRCSPRSGDLSVYWYQQSLDQGLQFLIQYYNGEERAKGNILERFSAQQFPDLHSELNLSSLELGDSALYFCASSVWGDTSYEQYFGPGTRLTVT.